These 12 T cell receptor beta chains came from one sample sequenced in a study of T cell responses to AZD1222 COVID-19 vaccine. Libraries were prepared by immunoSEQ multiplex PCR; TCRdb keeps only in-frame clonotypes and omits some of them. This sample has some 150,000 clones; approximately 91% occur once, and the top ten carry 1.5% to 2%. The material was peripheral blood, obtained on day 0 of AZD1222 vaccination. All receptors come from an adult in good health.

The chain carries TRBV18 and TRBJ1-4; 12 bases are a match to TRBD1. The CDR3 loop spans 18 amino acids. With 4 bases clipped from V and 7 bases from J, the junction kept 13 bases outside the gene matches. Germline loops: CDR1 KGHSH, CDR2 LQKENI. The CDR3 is CASSRSGTGGRSGEKLFF. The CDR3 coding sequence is TGTGCCAGCTCACGTTCCGGGACAGGGGGCCGTAGCGGTGAAAAACTGTTTTTT.

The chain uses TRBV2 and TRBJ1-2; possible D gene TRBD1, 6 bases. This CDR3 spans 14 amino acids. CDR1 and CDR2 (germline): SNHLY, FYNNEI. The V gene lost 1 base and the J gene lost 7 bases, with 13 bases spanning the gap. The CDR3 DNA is TGTGCCAGCAGTGAAGAACAGGGTTTTTTTGGCTACACCTTC. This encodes CASSEEQGFFGYTF.

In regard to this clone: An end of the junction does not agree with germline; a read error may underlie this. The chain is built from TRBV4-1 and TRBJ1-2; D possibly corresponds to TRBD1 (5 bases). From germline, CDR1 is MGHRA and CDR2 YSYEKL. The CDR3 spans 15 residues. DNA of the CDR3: TGCGCCAGCAGCCAAACCCCCTCCTGGGGCGCAAACCCTGACTTC. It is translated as CASSQTPSWGANPDF.

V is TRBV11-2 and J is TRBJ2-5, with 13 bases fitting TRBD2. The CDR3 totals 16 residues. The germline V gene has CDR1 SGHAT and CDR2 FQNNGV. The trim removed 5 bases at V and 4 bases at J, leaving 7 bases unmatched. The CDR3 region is CASSGLAGVIRETQYF. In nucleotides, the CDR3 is TGTGCCAGCAGCGGACTAGCGGGAGTTATTAGAGAGACCCAGTACTTC.

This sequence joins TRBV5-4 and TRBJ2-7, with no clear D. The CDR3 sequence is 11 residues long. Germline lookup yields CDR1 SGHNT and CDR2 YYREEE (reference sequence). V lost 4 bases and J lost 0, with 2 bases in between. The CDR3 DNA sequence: TGTGCCAGCAGCCCCTCCTACGAGCAGTACGTC. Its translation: CASSPSYEQYV.

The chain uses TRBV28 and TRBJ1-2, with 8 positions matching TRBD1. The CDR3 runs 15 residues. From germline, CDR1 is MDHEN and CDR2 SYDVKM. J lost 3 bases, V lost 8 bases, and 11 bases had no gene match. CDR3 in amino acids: CASYTLTGVYYGYTF. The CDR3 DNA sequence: TGTGCCAGCTATACCTTGACAGGGGTATACTATGGCTACACCTTC.

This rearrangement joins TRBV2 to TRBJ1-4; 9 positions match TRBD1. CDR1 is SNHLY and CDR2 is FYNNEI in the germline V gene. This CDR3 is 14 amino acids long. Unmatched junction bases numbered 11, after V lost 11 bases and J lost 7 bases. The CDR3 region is CASLRGTGPEKLFF. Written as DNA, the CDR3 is TGTGCCTCCCTACGGGGGACAGGGCCTGAAAAACTGTTTTTT.

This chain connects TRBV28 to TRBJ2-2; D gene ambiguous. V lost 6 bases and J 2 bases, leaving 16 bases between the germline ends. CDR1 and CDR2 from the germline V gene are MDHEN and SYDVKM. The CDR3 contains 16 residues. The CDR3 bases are TGTGCCAGCAGCCGATCTGGCACCTTCAACACCGGGGAGCTGTTTTTT. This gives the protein CASSRSGTFNTGELFF.

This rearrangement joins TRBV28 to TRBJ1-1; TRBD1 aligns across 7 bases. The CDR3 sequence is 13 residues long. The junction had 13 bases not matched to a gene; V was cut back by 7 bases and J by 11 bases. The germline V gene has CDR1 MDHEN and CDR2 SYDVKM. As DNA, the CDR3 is TGTGCCAGCACGCGAAAACCACAGGGGTCCGCTTTCTTT. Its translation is CASTRKPQGSAFF.

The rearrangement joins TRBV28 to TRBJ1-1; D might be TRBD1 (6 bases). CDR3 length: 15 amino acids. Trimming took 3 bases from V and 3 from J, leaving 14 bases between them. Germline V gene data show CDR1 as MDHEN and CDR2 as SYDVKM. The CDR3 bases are TGTGCCAGCAGTTTTCCGGTAAGGGGGGACACTGAAGCTTTCTTT. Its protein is CASSFPVRGDTEAFF. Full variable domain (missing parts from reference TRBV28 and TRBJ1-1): DVKVTQSSRYLVKRTGEKVFLECVQDMDHENMFWYRQDPGLGLRLIYFSYDVKMKEKGDIPEGYSVSREKKERFSLILESASTNQTSMYLCASSFPVRGDTEAFFGQGTRLTVV.

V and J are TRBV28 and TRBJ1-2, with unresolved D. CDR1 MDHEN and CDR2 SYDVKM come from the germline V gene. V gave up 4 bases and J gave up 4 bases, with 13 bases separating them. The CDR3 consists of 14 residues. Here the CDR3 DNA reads TGTGCCAGCAGTTGGTCGGGATCTTTCTATGGCTACACCTTC. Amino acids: CASSWSGSFYGYTF.

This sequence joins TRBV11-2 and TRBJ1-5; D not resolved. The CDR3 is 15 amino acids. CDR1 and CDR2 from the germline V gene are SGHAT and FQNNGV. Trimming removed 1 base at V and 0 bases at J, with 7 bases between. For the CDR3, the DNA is TGTGCCAGCAGCTTAGGGCAGGCTAGCAATCAGCCCCAGCATTTT. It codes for CASSLGQASNQPQHF. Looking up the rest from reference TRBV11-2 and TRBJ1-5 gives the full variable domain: EAGVAQSPRYKIIEKRQSVAFWCNPISGHATLYWYQQILGQGPKLLIQFQNNGVVDDSQLPKDRFSAERLKGVDSTLKIQPAKLEDSAVYLCASSLGQASNQPQHFGDGTRLSIL.